This T cell receptor (beta chain) was profiled in a study of blood T cell repertoires in COVID-19 (dated by TCRdb to 2018 to 2020). Broadly, across the study: Samples from collaborators originated in the United States, Italy and Spain and spanned both the acute and convalescent phases of COVID-19. The material from the prospective study consisted of cDNA or gDNA derived from T cells, B-cell-depleted T cells, or PBMCs. Deeply sampled blood TCRbeta repertoires from subjects exposed to, actively infected with, or recovered from COVID-19 were included in the dataset. Nearly every sample came with metadata listing a de-identified subject ID, COVID-19 status, age in years and sex. Where available, HLA class I and class II types were obtained from metadata supplied by the sample provider rather than from assay-based typing. The repertoires were made available in a free public database intended to serve as a resource for research on the immune response to SARS-CoV-2. The samples were drawn from the first 160 participants of the ongoing ImmuneRACE study and from over a thousand subjects provided by 6 global collaborators.

General findings and caveats noted by the study authors: How much clinical and demographic metadata was included differed by source and by participant, and the metadata was provided uncurated.

TCRbeta CDR3 regions were amplified from genomic DNA using the immunoSEQ Assay, a bias-controlled multiplex PCR. On the study's bioinformatics: Nucleated cell counts per sample were estimated from amplification of reference gene primers within the assay. To quantify the absolute abundance of each unique TCRbeta CDR3 rearrangement, sequence reads were collapsed and filtered. For each sample, productive Simpson clonality was calculated by taking the square root of Simpson's diversity index across productive rearrangements. The source is immuneACCESS, and TCRdb retained only in-frame sequences with V and J called. Part of the clones is not carried over; for the studies checked, unresolved V genes explain less than half of this, and the remainder is unexplained. The V and J calls and clone size were taken over from that table, and D and trimming were inferred from the DNA. The table for this sample lists about 320,000 clones; under 90% of them were counted only once. The ten largest clones take up roughly 11% of the sample.

One collaborating source in Seattle enrolled patients while the patients were actively infected and followed the patients over time throughout the course of disease. Each collaborating institution followed its own protocols to collect whole blood in K2EDTA tubes. For TCRbeta analysis, collaborator samples were shipped as frozen whole blood, as isolated PBMCs, or as DNA extracted from either sample type. Details on this clone: Its antigen target is currently unknown. There are no base qualities to consult, and no much larger clone falls within one base.

The origin of this receptor is a woman in her 30s with COVID-19, enrolled during active disease. Sequenced: peripheral blood.

CDR3 reads: CASTPPWLSKGYGYTF. The sequenced DNA: TGTGCCAGCACCCCCCCGTGGCTTAGTAAGGGGTATGGCTACACCTTC. The chain employs TRBV5-8 and TRBJ1-2, with a weak D call of TRBD1 (5 bases match). Inclusive of the bounding cysteine and phenylalanine, the CDR3 is 16 residues long. Only the CDR3 DNA stays, 48 bases, in frame from base 1. The germline V gene encodes CDR1 SGHTS and CDR2 YDEGEE. Trimming costs V 6 bases and J 5 bases, and their ends lie 23 bases apart.